Below, one T cell receptor (beta chain) is given with its context. Trimming cost V 5 bases and J 0 bases, with 23 bases left between them. This CDR3 region has 19 residues. Germline V gives CDR1 LNHNV, CDR2 YYDKDF (reference sequence). TCRdb used MiXCR to reprocess the PCR reads, holding one entry per CDR3 protein. The sample has about 20,000 distinct CDR3 sequences, approximately 40% seen once. The source of the sample is a study of tumor-infiltrating lymphocytes in oesophageal squamous cell carcinoma. The source is a male donor with esophageal squamous cell carcinoma. The source material was blood. The gene calls are TRBV15 and TRBJ2-4; the D gene is possibly TRBD1 (6 bases). The CDR3 nucleotides are TGTGCCACCAGCTTCGAGGACGGGACACCAGCTCCAGCCAAAAACATTCAGTACTTC. Its translation is CATSFEDGTPAPAKNIQYF.